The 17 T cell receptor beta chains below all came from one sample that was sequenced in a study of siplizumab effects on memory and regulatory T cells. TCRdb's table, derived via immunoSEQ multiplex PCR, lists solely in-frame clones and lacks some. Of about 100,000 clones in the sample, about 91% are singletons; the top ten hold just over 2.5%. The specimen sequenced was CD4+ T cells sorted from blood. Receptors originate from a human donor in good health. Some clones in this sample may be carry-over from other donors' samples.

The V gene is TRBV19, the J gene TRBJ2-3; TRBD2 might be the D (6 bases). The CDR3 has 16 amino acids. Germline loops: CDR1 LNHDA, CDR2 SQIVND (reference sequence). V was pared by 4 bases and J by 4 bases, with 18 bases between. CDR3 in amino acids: CASSTRGLPGADTQYF. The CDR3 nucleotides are TGTGCCAGTAGTACCCGGGGACTTCCTGGGGCAGATACGCAGTATTTT.

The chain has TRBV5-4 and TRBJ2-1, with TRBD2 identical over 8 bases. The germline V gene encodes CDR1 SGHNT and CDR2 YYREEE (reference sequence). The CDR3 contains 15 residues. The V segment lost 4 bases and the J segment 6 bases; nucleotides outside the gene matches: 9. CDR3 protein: CASSLRASGLNEQFF. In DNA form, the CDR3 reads TGTGCCAGCAGCCTCAGGGCTAGCGGGCTCAATGAGCAGTTCTTC.

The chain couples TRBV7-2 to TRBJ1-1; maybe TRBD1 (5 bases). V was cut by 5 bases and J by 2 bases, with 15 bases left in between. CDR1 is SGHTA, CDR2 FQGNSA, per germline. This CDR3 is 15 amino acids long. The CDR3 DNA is TGTGCCAGCAGCATCCGACAGATGACCAACACTGAAGCTTTCTTT. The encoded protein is CASSIRQMTNTEAFF. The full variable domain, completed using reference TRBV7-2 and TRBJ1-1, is GAGVSQSPSNKVTEKGKDVELRCDPISGHTALYWYRQSLGQGLEFLIYFQGNSAPDKSGLPSDRFSAERTGGSVSTLTIQRTQQEDSAVYLCASSIRQMTNTEAFFGQGTRLTVV.

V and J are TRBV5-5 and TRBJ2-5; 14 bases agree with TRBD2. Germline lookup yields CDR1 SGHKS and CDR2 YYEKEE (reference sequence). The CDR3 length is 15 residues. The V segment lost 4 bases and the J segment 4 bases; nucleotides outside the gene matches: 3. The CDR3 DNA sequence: TGTGCCAGCAGCGCGGGACTAGCGGGAGCAGAGACCCAGTACTTC. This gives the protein CASSAGLAGAETQYF.

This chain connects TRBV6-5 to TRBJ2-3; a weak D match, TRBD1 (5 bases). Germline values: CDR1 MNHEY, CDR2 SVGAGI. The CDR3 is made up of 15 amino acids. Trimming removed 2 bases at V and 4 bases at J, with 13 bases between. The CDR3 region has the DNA TGTGCCAGCAGTTACGGTCAGGGTTTAGCAGATACGCAGTATTTT. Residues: CASSYGQGLADTQYF.

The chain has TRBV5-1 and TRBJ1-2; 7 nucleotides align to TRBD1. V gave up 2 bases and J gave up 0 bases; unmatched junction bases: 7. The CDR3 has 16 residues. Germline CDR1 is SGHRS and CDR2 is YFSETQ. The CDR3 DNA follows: TGCGCCAGCAGCTTAGCGACAGGGATAGCTAACTATGGCTACACCTTC. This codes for CASSLATGIANYGYTF. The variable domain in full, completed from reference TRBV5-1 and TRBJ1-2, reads KAGVTQTPRYLIKTRGQQVTLSCSPISGHRSVSWYQQTPGQGLQFLFEYFSETQRNKGNFPGRFSGRQFSNSRSEMNVSTLELGDSALYLCASSLATGIANYGYTFGSGTRLTVV.

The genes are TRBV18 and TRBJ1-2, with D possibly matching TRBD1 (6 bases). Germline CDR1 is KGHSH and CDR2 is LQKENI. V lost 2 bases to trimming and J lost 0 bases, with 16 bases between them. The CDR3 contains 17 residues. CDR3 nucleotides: TGTGCCAGCTCACCAGGGGCTGGGGGCACAACTAACTATGGCTACACCTTC. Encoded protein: CASSPGAGGTTNYGYTF.

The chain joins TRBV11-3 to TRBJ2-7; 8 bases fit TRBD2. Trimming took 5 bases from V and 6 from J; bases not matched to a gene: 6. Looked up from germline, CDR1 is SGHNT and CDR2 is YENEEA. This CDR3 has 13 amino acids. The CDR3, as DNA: TGTGCCAGCAGCCCGCGGGAGGCCTCCGAGCAGTACTTC. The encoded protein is CASSPREASEQYF.

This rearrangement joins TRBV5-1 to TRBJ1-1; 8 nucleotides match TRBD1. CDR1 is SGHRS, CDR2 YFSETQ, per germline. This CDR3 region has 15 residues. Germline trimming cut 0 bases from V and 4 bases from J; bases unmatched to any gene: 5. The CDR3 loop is CASSLAAQGGTEAFF. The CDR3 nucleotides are TGCGCCAGCAGCTTGGCAGCACAGGGGGGCACTGAAGCTTTCTTT. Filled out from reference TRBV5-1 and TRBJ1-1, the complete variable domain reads KAGVTQTPRYLIKTRGQQVTLSCSPISGHRSVSWYQQTPGQGLQFLFEYFSETQRNKGNFPGRFSGRQFSNSRSEMNVSTLELGDSALYLCASSLAAQGGTEAFFGQGTRLTVV.

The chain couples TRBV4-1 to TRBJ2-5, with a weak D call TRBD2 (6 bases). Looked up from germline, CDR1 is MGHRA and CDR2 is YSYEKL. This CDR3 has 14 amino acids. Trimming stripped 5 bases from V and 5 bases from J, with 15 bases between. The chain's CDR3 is CASSLQGGRETQYF. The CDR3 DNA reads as TGCGCCAGCAGCTTACAAGGAGGGAGGGAGACCCAGTACTTC.

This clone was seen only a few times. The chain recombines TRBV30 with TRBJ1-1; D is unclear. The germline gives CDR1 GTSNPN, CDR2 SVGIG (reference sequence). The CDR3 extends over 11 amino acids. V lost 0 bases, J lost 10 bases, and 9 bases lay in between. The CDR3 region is CAWSVLDGAFF. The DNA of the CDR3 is TGTGCCTGGAGTGTACTGGATGGAGCTTTCTTT.

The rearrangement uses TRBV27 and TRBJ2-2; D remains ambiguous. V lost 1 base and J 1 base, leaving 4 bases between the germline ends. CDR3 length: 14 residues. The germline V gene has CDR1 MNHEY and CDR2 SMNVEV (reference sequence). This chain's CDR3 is CASSLYRNTGELFF. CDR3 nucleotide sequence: TGTGCCAGCAGTTTATACAGGAACACCGGGGAGCTGTTTTTT.

CDR3 sequence (DNA): TGCGCCAGCAGCTTAACATGGGGGAGGACAGATACGCAGTATTTT. It codes for CASSLTWGRTDTQYF. This chain uses TRBV4-1 with TRBJ2-3; D may be TRBD2 (6 bases). The CDR3 spans 15 residues. Germline loops: CDR1 MGHRA, CDR2 YSYEKL. The ends were cut back, 5 bases at V and 3 bases at J, with 15 bases in the middle.

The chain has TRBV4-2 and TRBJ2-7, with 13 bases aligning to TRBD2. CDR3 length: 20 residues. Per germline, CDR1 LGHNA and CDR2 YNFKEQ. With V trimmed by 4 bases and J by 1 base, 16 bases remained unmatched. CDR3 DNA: TGTGCCAGCAGCCGGAAGAGGCAGATTCCGGGACTAGCGGGGTCCTACGAGCAGTACTTC. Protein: CASSRKRQIPGLAGSYEQYF.

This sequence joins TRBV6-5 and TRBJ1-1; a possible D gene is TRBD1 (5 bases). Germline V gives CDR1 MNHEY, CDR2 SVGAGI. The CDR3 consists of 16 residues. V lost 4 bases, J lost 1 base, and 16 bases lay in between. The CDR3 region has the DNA TGTGCCAGCAGTTTAATCGCAGGGAACCCGAACACTGAAGCTTTCTTT. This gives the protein CASSLIAGNPNTEAFF.

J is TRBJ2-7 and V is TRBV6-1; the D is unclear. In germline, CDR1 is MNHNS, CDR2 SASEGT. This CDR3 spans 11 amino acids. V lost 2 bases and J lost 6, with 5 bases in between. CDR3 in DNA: TGTGCCAGCAGTGAAATTCCCGAGCAGTACTTC. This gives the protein CASSEIPEQYF.

This CDR3 reads CAWSPWGPQETQYF. The CDR3 nucleotides are TGTGCCTGGTCCCCTTGGGGACCTCAAGAGACCCAGTACTTC. V and J are TRBV30 and TRBJ2-5; D may be TRBD1 or TRBD2 (5 bases each). Germline lookup yields CDR1 GTSNPN and CDR2 SVGIG (reference sequence). V shed 5 bases and J shed 2 bases, with 15 bases lying between them. This CDR3 contains 14 residues.